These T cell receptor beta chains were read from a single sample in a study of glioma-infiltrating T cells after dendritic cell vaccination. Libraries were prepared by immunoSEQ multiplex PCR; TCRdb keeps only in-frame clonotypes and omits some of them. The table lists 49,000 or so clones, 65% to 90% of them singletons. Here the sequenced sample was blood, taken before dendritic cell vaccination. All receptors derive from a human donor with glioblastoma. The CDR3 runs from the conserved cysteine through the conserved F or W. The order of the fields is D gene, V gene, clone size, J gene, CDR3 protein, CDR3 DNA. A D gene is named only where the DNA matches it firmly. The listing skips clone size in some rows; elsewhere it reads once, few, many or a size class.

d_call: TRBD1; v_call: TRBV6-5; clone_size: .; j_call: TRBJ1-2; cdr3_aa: CASSAGQGVGYTF; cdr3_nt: TGTGCCAGCAGTGCGGGACAGGGCGTTGGCTACACCTTC
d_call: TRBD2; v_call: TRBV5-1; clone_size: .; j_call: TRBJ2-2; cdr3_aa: CASSLAGGAGELFF; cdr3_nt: TGCGCCAGCAGCTTGGCGGGAGGCGCCGGGGAGCTGTTTTTT
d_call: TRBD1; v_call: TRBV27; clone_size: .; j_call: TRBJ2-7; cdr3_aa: CASIRTGTGGLYEQYF; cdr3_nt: TGTGCCAGCATCCGAACCGGGACAGGGGGCTTATACGAGCAGTACTTC
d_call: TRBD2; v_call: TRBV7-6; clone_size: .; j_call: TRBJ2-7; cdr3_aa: CASSLGGRGGYEQYF; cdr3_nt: TGTGCCAGCAGCTTAGGGGGGAGGGGTGGTTACGAGCAGTACTTC
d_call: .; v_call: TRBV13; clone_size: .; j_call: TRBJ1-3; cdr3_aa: CASSLLVASGNTIYF; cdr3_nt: TGTGCCAGCAGCTTACTCGTGGCCTCTGGAAACACCATATATTTT
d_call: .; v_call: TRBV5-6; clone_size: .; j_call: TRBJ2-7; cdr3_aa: CASSLGGRNEQYF; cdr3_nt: TGTGCCAGCAGCTTGGGCGGGCGGAACGAGCAGTACTTC
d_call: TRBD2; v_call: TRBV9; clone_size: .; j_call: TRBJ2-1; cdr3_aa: CASGRASGPYNEQFF; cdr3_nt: TGTGCCAGCGGGAGGGCTAGCGGCCCGTACAATGAGCAGTTCTTC
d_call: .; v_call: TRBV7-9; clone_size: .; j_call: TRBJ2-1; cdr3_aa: CASSLELHNEQFF; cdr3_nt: TGTGCCAGCAGCTTAGAACTACACAATGAGCAGTTCTTC
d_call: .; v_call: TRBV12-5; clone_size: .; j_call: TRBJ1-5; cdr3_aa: CASGEGGDWAQPQHF; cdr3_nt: TGTGCTAGTGGGGAGGGGGGGGATTGGGCTCAGCCCCAGCATTTT
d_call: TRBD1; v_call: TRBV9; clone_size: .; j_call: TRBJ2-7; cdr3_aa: CASSVVQRQGAGEQYF; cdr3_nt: TGTGCCAGCAGCGTAGTGCAACGACAGGGGGCGGGTGAGCAGTACTTC
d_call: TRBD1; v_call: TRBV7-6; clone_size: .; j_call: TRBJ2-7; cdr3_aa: CASSTSGTGFYEQYF; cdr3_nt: TGTGCCAGCAGCACATCCGGGACAGGGTTCTACGAGCAGTACTTC
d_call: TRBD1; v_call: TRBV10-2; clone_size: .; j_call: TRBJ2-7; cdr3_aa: CASSDSPRQGALVTYEQYF; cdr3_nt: TGCGCCAGCAGTGACTCGCCCCGACAGGGGGCTTTGGTTACCTACGAGCAGTACTTC
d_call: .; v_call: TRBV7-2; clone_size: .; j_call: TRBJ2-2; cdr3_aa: CASSLTLGQRNTGELFF; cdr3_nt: TGTGCCAGCAGCTTAACCCTTGGACAGCGGAACACCGGGGAGCTGTTTTTT
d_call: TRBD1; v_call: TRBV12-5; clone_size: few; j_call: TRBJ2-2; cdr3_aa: CASGLFPGTGVNTGELFF; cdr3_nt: TGTGCTAGTGGTTTGTTCCCCGGGACAGGGGTGAACACCGGGGAGCTGTTTTTT
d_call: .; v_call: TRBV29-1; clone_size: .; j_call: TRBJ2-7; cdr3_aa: CSVETGLGGGYEQYF; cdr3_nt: TGCAGCGTTGAAACAGGACTAGGGGGGGGGTACGAGCAGTACTTC
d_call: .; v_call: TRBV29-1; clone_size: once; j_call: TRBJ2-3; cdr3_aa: CSVEQRGTDTQYF; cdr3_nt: TGCAGCGTTGAACAGCGGGGCACAGATACGCAGTATTTT
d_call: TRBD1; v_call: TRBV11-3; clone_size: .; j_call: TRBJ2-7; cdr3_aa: CASSLRGTGDEQYF; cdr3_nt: TGTGCCAGCAGCTTACGAGGGACAGGGGACGAGCAGTACTTC
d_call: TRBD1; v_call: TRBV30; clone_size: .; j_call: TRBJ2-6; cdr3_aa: CARKTGGSPGANVLTF; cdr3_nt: TGTGCCCGGAAGACAGGGGGCTCCCCTGGGGCCAACGTCCTGACTTTC
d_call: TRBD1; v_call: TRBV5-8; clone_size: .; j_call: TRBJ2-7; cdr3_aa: CASSSIGTGFHEQYF; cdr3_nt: TGTGCCAGCAGTTCGATCGGGACAGGGTTTCACGAGCAGTACTTC
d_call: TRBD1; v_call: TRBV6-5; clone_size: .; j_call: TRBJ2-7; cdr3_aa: CASSYSGDRGLGEQYF; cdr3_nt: TGTGCCAGCAGTTACTCCGGCGACAGGGGCCTTGGAGAGCAGTACTTC
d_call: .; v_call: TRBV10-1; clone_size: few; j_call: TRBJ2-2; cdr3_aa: CASSEFGGRELFF; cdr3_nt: TGCGCCAGCAGTGAGTTTGGGGGCAGGGAGCTGTTTTTT
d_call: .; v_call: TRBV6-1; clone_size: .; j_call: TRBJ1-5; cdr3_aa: CASSWGSQPQHF; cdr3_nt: TGTGCCAGCAGTTGGGGCAGTCAGCCCCAGCATTTT
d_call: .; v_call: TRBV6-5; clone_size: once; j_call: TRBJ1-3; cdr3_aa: CASSVRGSGNTIYF; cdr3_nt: TGTGCCAGCAGTGTCAGGGGTTCTGGAAACACCATATATTTT
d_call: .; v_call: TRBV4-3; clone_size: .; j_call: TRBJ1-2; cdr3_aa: CASSQGPGGYGYTF; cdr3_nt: TGCGCCAGCAGCCAGGGACCCGGGGGCTATGGCTACACCTTC
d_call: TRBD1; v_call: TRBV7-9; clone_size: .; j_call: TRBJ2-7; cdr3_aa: CASSSRQGVLAPLDEQYF; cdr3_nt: TGTGCCAGCAGCTCCCGACAGGGGGTATTAGCACCCCTCGACGAGCAGTACTTC
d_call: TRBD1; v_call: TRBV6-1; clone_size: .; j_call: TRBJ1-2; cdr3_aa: CASSVRQGYGYTF; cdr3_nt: TGTGCCAGCAGTGTCCGACAGGGATATGGCTACACCTTC
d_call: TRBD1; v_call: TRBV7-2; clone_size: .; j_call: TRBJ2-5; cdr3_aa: CASSLGETGGVETQYF; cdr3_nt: TGTGCCAGCAGCTTAGGGGAGACAGGGGGCGTTGAGACCCAGTACTTC
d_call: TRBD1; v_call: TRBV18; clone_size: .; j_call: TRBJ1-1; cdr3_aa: CASSHPGQGTGEAFF; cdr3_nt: TGTGCCAGCTCACACCCGGGACAGGGAACGGGAGAAGCTTTCTTT
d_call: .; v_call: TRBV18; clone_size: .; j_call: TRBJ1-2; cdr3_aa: CASSPRKTGDDGYTF; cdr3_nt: TGTGCCAGCTCACCACGGAAGACAGGCGACGATGGCTACACCTTC
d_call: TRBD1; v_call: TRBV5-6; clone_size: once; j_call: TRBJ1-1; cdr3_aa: CASSLIDRGIEAFF; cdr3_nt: TGTGCCAGCAGCTTAATAGACAGGGGAATTGAAGCTTTCTTT
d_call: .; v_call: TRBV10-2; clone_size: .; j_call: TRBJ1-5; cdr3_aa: CASGGEEIYQPQHF; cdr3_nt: TGCGCCAGCGGAGGGGAAGAAATCTATCAACCCCAGCATTTT
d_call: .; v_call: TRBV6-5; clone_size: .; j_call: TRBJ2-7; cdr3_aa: CASSPGQTSYEQYF; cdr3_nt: TGTGCCAGCAGCCCCGGACAGACCTCTTACGAGCAGTACTTC
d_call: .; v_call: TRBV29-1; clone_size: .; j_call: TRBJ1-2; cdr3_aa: CSVEEGAGVQNGYTF; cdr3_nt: TGCAGCGTTGAAGAGGGTGCGGGGGTTCAAAATGGCTACACCTTC
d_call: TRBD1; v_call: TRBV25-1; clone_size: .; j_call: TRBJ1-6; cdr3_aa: CASSEYLPGGSPLHF; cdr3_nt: TGTGCCAGCAGTGAATATCTCCCAGGGGGTTCACCCCTCCACTTT
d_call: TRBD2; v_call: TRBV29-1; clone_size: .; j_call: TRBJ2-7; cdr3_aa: CSATGTSVEYEQYF; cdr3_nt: TGCAGCGCCACCGGGACTAGCGTCGAGTACGAGCAGTACTTC
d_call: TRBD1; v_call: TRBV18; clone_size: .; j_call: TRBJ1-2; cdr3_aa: CASSPMFRDRVAGYTF; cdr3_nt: TGTGCCAGCTCACCAATGTTCCGGGACAGGGTGGCTGGCTACACCTTC
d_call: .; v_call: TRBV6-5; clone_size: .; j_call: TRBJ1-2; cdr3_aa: CASSLGGLDYGYTF; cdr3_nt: TGTGCCAGCAGTTTGGGGGGGCTGGACTATGGCTACACCTTC
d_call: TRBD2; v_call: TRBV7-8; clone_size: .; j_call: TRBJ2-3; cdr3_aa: CASSLAVGASGGITTDTQYF; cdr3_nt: TGTGCCAGCAGCTTAGCGGTTGGGGCTAGCGGGGGGATTACCACAGATACGCAGTATTTT
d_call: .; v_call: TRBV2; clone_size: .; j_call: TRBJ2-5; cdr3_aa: CASSASVLAVSRETQYF; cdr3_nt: TGTGCCAGCAGTGCCTCAGTTTTAGCGGTTAGTAGGGAGACCCAGTACTTC
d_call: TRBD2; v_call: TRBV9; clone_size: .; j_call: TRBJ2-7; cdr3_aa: CASSAAGTSDYEQYF; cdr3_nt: TGTGCCAGCAGCGCAGCCGGGACTAGCGACTACGAGCAGTACTTC
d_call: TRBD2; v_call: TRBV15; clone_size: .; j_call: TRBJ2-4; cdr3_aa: CATSRAGAGEAKNIQYF; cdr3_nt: TGTGCCACCAGCAGAGCCGGGGCGGGAGAAGCCAAAAACATTCAGTACTTC
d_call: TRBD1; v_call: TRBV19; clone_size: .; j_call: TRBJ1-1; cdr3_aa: CASSIDPGTAMNTEAFF; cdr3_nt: TGTGCCAGTAGTATAGACCCAGGGACAGCCATGAACACTGAAGCTTTCTTT
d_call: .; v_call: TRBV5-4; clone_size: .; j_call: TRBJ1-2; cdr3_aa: CASSSKTTVKANYGYTF; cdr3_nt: TGTGCCAGCAGCTCCAAAACGACAGTTAAAGCTAACTATGGCTACACCTTC
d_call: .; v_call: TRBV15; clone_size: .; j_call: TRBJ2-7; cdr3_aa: CATEGEPKLGRQYF; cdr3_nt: TGTGCCACCGAGGGGGAGCCGAAACTAGGCCGGCAGTACTTC
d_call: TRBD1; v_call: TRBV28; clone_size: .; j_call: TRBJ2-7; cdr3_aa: CASTRGQASYEQYF; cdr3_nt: TGTGCCAGCACCCGGGGACAGGCCTCCTACGAGCAGTACTTC
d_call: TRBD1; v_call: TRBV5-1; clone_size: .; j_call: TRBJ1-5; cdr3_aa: CASSLGQGAQPQHF; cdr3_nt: TGCGCCAGCAGCTTGGGACAGGGGGCCCAGCCCCAGCATTTT
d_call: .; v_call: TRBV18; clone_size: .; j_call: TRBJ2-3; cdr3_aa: CAELAAESTDTQYF; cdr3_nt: TGTGCCGAACTGGCGGCGGAAAGCACAGATACGCAGTATTTT
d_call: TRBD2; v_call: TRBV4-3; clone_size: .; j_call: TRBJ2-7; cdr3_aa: CASSQEASGSDYEQYF; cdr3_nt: TGCGCCAGCAGCCAAGAAGCGAGCGGGAGTGACTACGAGCAGTACTTC
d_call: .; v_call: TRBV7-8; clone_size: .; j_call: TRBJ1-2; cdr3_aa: CASSFRDVAYGYTF; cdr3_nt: TGTGCCAGCAGCTTCCGAGACGTAGCCTATGGCTACACCTTC
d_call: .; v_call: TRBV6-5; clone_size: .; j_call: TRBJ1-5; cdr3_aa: CASSSGETSNQPQHF; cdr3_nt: TGTGCCAGCAGTTCGGGGGAGACAAGCAATCAGCCCCAGCATTTT
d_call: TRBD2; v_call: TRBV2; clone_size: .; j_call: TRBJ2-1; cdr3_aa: CASSRTSGGAINNEQFF; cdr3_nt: TGTGCCAGCAGTAGGACTAGCGGGGGGGCGATCAACAATGAGCAGTTCTTC
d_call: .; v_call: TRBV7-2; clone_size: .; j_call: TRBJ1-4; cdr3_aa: CASSLDQTEKKLFF; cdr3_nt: TGTGCCAGCAGCTTAGACCAGACGGAGAAAAAACTGTTTTTT
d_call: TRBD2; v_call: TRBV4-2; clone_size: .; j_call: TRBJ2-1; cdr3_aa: CASSARQLAGDGNEQFF; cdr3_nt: TGTGCCAGCAGCGCACGCCAACTAGCGGGAGACGGGAATGAGCAGTTCTTC
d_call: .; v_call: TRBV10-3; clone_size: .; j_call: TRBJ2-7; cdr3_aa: CAISPGVNAYEQYF; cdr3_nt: TGTGCCATCAGCCCGGGAGTGAACGCCTACGAGCAGTACTTC
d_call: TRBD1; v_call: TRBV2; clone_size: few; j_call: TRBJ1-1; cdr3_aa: CASRSRTGGEGTEAFF; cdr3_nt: TGTGCCAGCAGGTCCAGGACAGGGGGCGAGGGCACTGAAGCTTTCTTT
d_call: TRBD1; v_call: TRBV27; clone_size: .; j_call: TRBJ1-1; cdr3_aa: CASSILRTGATEAFF; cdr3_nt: TGTGCCAGCAGTATTCTAAGGACAGGGGCCACTGAAGCTTTCTTT
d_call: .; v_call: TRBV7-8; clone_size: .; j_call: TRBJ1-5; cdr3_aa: CASSLAGQPQHF; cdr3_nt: TGTGCCAGCAGCTTAGCGGGGCAACCCCAGCATTTT